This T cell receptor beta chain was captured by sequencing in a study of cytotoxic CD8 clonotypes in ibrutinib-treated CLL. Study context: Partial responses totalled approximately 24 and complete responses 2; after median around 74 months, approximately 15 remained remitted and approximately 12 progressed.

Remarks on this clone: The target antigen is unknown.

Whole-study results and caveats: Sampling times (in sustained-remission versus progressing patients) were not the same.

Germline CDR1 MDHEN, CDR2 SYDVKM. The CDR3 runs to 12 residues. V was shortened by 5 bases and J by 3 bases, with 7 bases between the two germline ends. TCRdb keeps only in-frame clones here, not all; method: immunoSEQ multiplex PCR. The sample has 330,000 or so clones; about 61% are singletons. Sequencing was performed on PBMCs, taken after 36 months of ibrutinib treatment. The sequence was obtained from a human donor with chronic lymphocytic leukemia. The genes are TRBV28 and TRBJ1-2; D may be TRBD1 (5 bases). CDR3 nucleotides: TGTGCCAGCAGTGGGGGACACTATGGCTACACCTTC. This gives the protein CASSGGHYGYTF.